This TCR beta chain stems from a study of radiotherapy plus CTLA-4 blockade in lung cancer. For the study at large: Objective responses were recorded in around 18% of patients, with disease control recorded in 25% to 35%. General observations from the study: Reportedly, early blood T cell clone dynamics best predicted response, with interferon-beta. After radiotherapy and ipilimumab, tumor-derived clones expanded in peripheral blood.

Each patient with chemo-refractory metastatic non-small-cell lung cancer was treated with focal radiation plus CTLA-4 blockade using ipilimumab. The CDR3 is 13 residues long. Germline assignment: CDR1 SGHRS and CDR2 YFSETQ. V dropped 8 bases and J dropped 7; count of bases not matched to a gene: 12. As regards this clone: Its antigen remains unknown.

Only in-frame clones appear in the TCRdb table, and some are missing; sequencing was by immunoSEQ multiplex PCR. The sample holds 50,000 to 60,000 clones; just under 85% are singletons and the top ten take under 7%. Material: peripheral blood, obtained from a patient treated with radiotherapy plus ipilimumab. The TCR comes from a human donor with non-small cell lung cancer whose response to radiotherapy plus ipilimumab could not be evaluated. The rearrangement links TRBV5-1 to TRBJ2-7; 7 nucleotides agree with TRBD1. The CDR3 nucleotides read TGCGCCAGAATAGTAAAGGACAGGAAGGAGCAGTACTTC. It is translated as CARIVKDRKEQYF.